This is a list of T cell receptor beta chains from one sample in a study of blood T cell repertoires in COVID-19. TCRdb's table, derived via immunoSEQ multiplex PCR, lists solely in-frame clones and lacks some. The repertoire holds more than 250,000 clones, with approximately 85% as singletons. The specimen was PBMCs or T cells enriched from blood (not recorded which). The receptors come from a man under 40 who had recovered from COVID-19. CDR3s include the opening cysteine and the closing phenylalanine or tryptophan. The order of the fields is J gene, clone size, D gene, V gene, CDR3 DNA, CDR3 protein. A D gene is named only where the DNA matches it firmly. Clone size is not always given. Where it is, it says once, few, many or a class for expanded clones.

TRBJ1-1 NA NA TRBV5-1 TGCGCCACCCAGGCCGGGCGGGGCACTGAAGCTTTCTTT CATQAGRGTEAFF
TRBJ1-5 NA TRBD1 TRBV19 TGTGCCAGTAGACCGACAGGGTCAAATCAGCCCCAGCATTTT CASRPTGSNQPQHF
TRBJ2-3 NA NA TRBV5-1 TGCGCCAGCAGCTTGAAAGGGGCGCAGGATACGCAGTATTTT CASSLKGAQDTQYF
TRBJ1-6 NA NA TRBV6-5 TGTGCCAGCAGCCGCGCATACTCCTATAATTCACCCCTCCACTTT CASSRAYSYNSPLHF
TRBJ1-1 NA NA TRBV3-1/TRBV3-2 TGTGCCAGCAGCCAGTCCGGACTTAAAATTGGGAACACTGAAGCTTTCTTT CASSQSGLKIGNTEAFF
TRBJ2-5 few TRBD2 TRBV27 TGTGCCAGCCTTCTGGCTAGCGGATACCAAGAGACCCAGTACTTC CASLLASGYQETQYF
TRBJ1-1 once NA TRBV11-2 TGTGCCAGCATCCTTGGGAGTCGGGTTTCTGAAGCTTTCTTT CASILGSRVSEAFF
TRBJ1-2 NA TRBD1 TRBV19 TGTGCCAGTAGCCGCGGACAGGTGTATGGCTACACCTTC CASSRGQVYGYTF
TRBJ2-4 NA TRBD1 TRBV27 TGTGCCAGCAGTTTAGGGACAGGAAAAAACATTCAGTACTTC CASSLGTGKNIQYF
TRBJ1-5 NA NA TRBV30 TGTGCCTGGAGTACGTATGGAGGTCAGCCCCAGCATTTT CAWSTYGGQPQHF
TRBJ2-5 few TRBD1 TRBV24-1 TGTGCCACCCGGGACAGCAGACAAGAGACCCAGTACTTC CATRDSRQETQYF
TRBJ1-1 NA NA TRBV18 TGTGCCAGCTCACCAATGGGGGGGCAGCAAGAGAACACTGAAGCTTTCTTT CASSPMGGQQENTEAFF
TRBJ2-2 NA NA TRBV30 TGTGCCTGGAGTGTTCGGTTAGGGGCAGCCGGGGAGCTGTTTTTT CAWSVRLGAAGELFF
TRBJ1-1 NA TRBD1 TRBV10-2 TGCGCCAGCAGGCAAACAGGGGGCCCTACTGAAGCTTTCTTT CASRQTGGPTEAFF
TRBJ1-2 few TRBD1 TRBV7-2 TGTGCCAGCAGCGTGGACAGGCCTCCGTATGGCTACACCTTC CASSVDRPPYGYTF
TRBJ2-1 NA TRBD2 TRBV7-2 TGTGCCAGCAGCCACCGACTAGCGGGGGGGCGAGGTGAGCAGTTCTTC CASSHRLAGGRGEQFF
TRBJ1-5 NA NA TRBV4-1 TGCGCCAGCAGCCAAGAGGAGTACGCACTCCGGAGCAATCAGCCCCAGCATTTT CASSQEEYALRSNQPQHF
TRBJ1-1 once NA TRBV10-3 TGTGCCATCAGTGATGAAGGGGCCATGAACACTGAAGCTTTCTTT CAISDEGAMNTEAFF
TRBJ2-5 once TRBD1 TRBV24-1 TGTGCCACCAGTGATTTGCGGACAGGAGAGACCCAGTACTTC CATSDLRTGETQYF
TRBJ1-4 NA TRBD1 TRBV9 TGTGCCAGCAGCGTGGGGGGGACAGGGATCCTGGCTGAAAAACTGTTTTTT CASSVGGTGILAEKLFF
TRBJ1-1 NA NA TRBV7-2 TGTGCCAGCAGTAGGGGACATTCGATCCCGTTGATGAACACTGAAGCTTTCTTT CASSRGHSIPLMNTEAFF
TRBJ1-1 NA NA TRBV2 TGTGCCAGCAGCTTAACCCTACGGGAGCACACTGAAGCTTTCTTT CASSLTLREHTEAFF
TRBJ1-6 NA TRBD1 TRBV5-4 TGTGCCAGCAGCGGGGGACAGCCTAATTCACCCCTCCACTTT CASSGGQPNSPLHF
TRBJ1-2 NA TRBD1 TRBV3-1/TRBV3-2 TGTGCCAGCAGCCATCGGGACAGGGTGGGAGGCTACACCTTC CASSHRDRVGGYTF